This TCR beta chain is drawn from a study of regulatory T cells in long-lasting Graves disease (dated by TCRdb to the early 2020s). The study in broad terms: Antithyroid drugs had been taken for less than 3 months by newly diagnosed Graves' disease patients. The study was registered as a clinical trial and conducted in China. A total of roughly 33 samples were covered by TCR sequencing, comprising around 13 persistent and roughly 20 newly diagnosed Graves' disease patients. This study used TCR sequencing and RNA sequencing of peripheral blood to compare persistent Graves' disease patients against newly diagnosed Graves' disease patients. Overall study results and their limits: The small sample size was acknowledged by the authors as a limitation that may reduce accuracy. Preferential use of TRBV28, TRBJ1-2 and TRBJ2-5 was observed in persistent disease, whereas TRBV20-1 and TRBJ2-1 were favored in newly diagnosed disease. Sequencing and analysis were limited to the TCR beta chain. Persistent patients shared more public clonotypes among themselves (fewer than 3,000) than newly diagnosed patients did (about 900). Because the primary lesion, thyroid tissue, could not be accessed, the study looked at peripheral blood alone. Compared with newly diagnosed patients, patients with persistent Graves' disease had lower TCR Shannon entropy and fewer highly expanded clones, which suggests clonal expansion.

The time point label here, explained by the study, means: newly diagnosed GD, antithyroid drugs for less than 3 months. For both TCR sequencing and RNA sequencing, RNA was extracted from PBMCs using TRIzol. The diagnosis of Graves' disease followed American Thyroid Association guidelines. Patients were recruited from an endocrinology department in Xi'an, China. From each patient, roughly 9 milliliters of peripheral blood was collected into an EDTA anticoagulant tube. PBMCs were isolated by Ficoll Paque Plus density gradient separation without further T cell sorting. An Agilent 2100 Bioanalyzer and agarose gel were used to check RNA quality, and a NanoDrop 2000 was used to measure RNA concentration. From the cysteine through the phenylalanine, the CDR3 covers 13 amino acids. Here the CDR3 DNA is all that survives: 39 bases in frame from base 1. CDR1 is given as GTSNPN and CDR2 as SVGIG, both from the germline V gene (reference sequence). At the junction V is shortened by 2 bases and J by 10 bases, with 12 bases in between.

This clonotype has just a few counts. The antigen this receptor binds is unknown. Per-base quality was not reported, and no clone a single base away is much larger than it. Preparation of the library involved multiplex PCR. These reads were obtained on an Illumina HiSeq 4000. CDR3 regions were amplified by Arm-PCR with iRepertoire HTBI primers to construct TCR beta libraries. Before sequencing, the PCR products underwent gel purification. In the source study's methods: Across samples, approximately 68 TRBV and roughly 13 TRBJ segments were identified and used for gene usage analysis of CDR3 amino acid clonotypes. COPE and FqMerger were used to merge the filtered high-quality paired reads into contigs. BLAST was used to align contigs to IMGT TRBV, TRBD and TRBJ reference genes, and CDR3 was defined according to IMGT. Highly expanded clones were defined as clonotypes with a frequency above 0.1%. Shannon entropy served as the measure of repertoire diversity, while the Gini coefficient captured V-J evenness. Public clonotypes were defined as clonotypes shared by more than one individual. Using fastp at Q25 and MiXCR, TCRdb reprocessed the public reads and kept productive beta chains. Rows with one shared CDR3 protein collapse into an entry with the most common genes and DNA. The V and J calls and clone size are TCRdb's, not the authors'. A total of 530,000 or so distinct CDR3 sequences appear in this sample, approximately 13% of them only once. Of the sample, 10% is held by the ten largest clones.

These data were also reused for a study on T cells in Graves' hyperthyroidism and ophthalmopathy. As the second study states: Stable Graves' hyperthyroidism was defined as the absence of progression to ophthalmopathy over 18 months of follow-up. Hyperthyroidism patients were newly diagnosed, had a disease duration of under 2 months, and were aged 18 to 65 years. Patients with uncontrolled infections, other autoimmune diseases, pregnancy or lactation were excluded. Clinical symptoms, serum thyroxine and TRAb, thyroid ultrasound, and orbital computed tomography formed the basis for the diagnoses. A first-round RT-PCR of the TCR CDR3 used the HTBI primer set with the Qiagen OneStep RT-PCR kit. Most expanded thyroid clonotypes (frequency above 0.001) were also detected in blood, a finding suggesting that blood repertoires may reflect thyroid immune responses. Ophthalmopathy was separated from stable hyperthyroidism by a 13 V-J signature model, with roughly 88% sensitivity and about 81% specificity obtained in cross-validation and 80%/75% obtained in testing. In validation, the model predicted progression to ophthalmopathy with 55% to 71% sensitivity and about 72% specificity, a median of 6.5 months before onset. A discovery cohort of roughly 100 patients, roughly 45 with Graves' ophthalmopathy and approximately 55 with stable Graves' hyperthyroidism, was used to find distinguishing TCR V-J signatures. Whether ophthalmopathy could be predicted prospectively was tested in an independent validation cohort made up of roughly 20 hyperthyroidism patients plus 17 patients who later progressed to ophthalmopathy. The 100 discovery patients were randomly split 7:3 into training and test sets. Thyroid tissue and blood T-cell repertoires from six Graves' hyperthyroidism patients were also compared in the study. Once sampling was done, hyperthyroidism patients were given methimazole at a starting dose of 30 mg daily, whereas ophthalmopathy patients were given high-dose intravenous methylprednisolone. Libraries were constructed in a second round of multiplex PCR, after which size selection and purification were carried out. The libraries were sequenced on an Illumina HiSeq2000 using paired-end 100 bp reads. SOAPnuke was used to process the raw data, removing reads that contained adapters or uncalled bases, had a mean Phred below 15, or lacked an exact match to the constant primer or identifier. COPE v1.2.5 was used to merge high-quality paired reads, and clonotypes were defined as unique nucleotide sequences. MiTCR v1.1 was used to align clonotypes to the IMGT TRBV, TRBD and TRBJ reference segments. The analysis included only V-J combinations with a frequency above 0.0001, which together covered 98% to 99.2% of the repertoires. The TCS score was defined as F50 (clonal expansion) divided by E x V (chaos), with BLOSUM62-based TCRdist calculated between CDR3 peptides within each V-J. Welch's t-statistics and random forest reduced 500 to 650 V-J features to 13, which were used in a naive Bayes classifier (R e1071). No statistical method was used to fix the sample size in advance, and group allocation was not hidden from the investigators. The paper describes TCR Vbeta CDR3 sequencing of fewer than 150 peripheral blood samples, made up of fewer than 50 ophthalmopathy patients, around 73 hyperthyroidism patients and 17 progressor patients.

This sequence uses TRBV30 and TRBJ1-6; TRBD1 is possibly the D segment (6 matching bases). The specimen was peripheral blood mononuclear cells (PBMCs), collected at new diagnosis, from a patient treated with antithyroid drugs. This clonotype was obtained from a man between 25 and 39 years old with Graves disease. Donor details come from another sample of the same person, matched by shared clones. The sequenced DNA: TGTGCCTGGAGTCCGTCAGGGGTCTCACCCCTCCACTTT. Its translation reads: CAWSPSGVSPLHF.